This section outlines one T cell receptor (beta chain) sequence together with its context. This entry is derived from a study of tumor-infiltrating lymphocytes in oesophageal squamous cell carcinoma. This CDR3 has 16 amino acids. Unmatched junction bases numbered 14, after V lost 5 bases and J lost 8 bases. Germline V gives CDR1 SGHVS, CDR2 FNYEAQ. TCRdb reprocessed the PCR reads via MiXCR and lists one record per CDR3 protein. The data contain around 26,000 distinct CDR3 sequences, around 40% of them singletons. This sequence joins TRBV7-6 and TRBJ2-1; TRBD1 matches 8 bases. The TCR sequence derives from a male donor with esophageal squamous cell carcinoma. Sequencing input: esophageal tumor tissue. The CDR3 nucleotides are TGTGCCAGCAGCCCGCAGGGGGCTAATATTGATTATGAGCAGTTCTTC. Amino acid sequence: CASSPQGANIDYEQFF.